These 16 T cell receptor beta chains came from one sample sequenced in a study of CD8+ T cells in alopecia areata. Sequencing relied on a cDNA template that was reverse transcribed from extracted RNA. Repertoires were generated with immunoSEQ multiplex PCR, while TCRdb's copy carries only in-frame clones and drops some. This record lists approximately 110,000 clones, none seen once only, and the top ten clones contain roughly a fifth. Sequencing input: lesional skin. The receptors here all came from a C3H/HeJ mouse with alopecia areata. MHC haplotype of the mouse line: H2-k.

This clone was detected a few times. Gene names are the mouse ones. The read halts 4 residues ahead of the CDR3 end, with the missing end drawn from the germline J gene. This sequence joins TRBV13-2 and TRBJ2-4, with 10 bases lining up with TRBD2. Germline loops: CDR1 NNHNN, CDR2 SYGAGS (reference sequence). V lost 3 bases to trimming and J lost 0 bases; unmatched junction nucleotides: 1. The CDR3 is 15 residues long. CDR3 in amino acids: CASGGLGGSQNTLYF. Incomplete CDR3 DNA: TGTGCCAGCGGTGGACTGGGGGGAAGTCAAAAC.

Note on this clone: Gene names denote mouse genes. The read terminates 4 residues before the CDR3 end, so the remaining end is supplied by the germline J gene. The chain recombines TRBV13-3 with TRBJ2-1, with TRBD2 identical over 9 bases. V lost 5 bases and J lost 0; bases outside the gene matches: 6. The germline CDR1 and CDR2 sequences are NNHDY and SYVADS. The CDR3 totals 16 residues. Partial CDR3 DNA: TGTGCCAGCAGCTTACTGGGGGGCATTAACTATGCT. Translating it yields CASSLLGGINYA. The full CDR3 protein reads CASSLLGGINYAEQFF.

This clone was detected only a few times. The genes and germline here are from mouse. The part of the CDR3 DNA that was read is TGTGCCAGCAGCCCCCGGGACTGGCAAGAC. It yields the protein CASSPRDWQD. The entire CDR3 protein is CASSPRDWQDTQYF. The chain employs TRBV5 and TRBJ2-5, with 8 bases fitting TRBD2. Read sequence stops 4 residues before the CDR3 end, and the germline J gene provides the missing end. This CDR3 has 14 residues. Germline values: CDR1 LGHNA, CDR2 YNLKQL (reference sequence). The V gene end was trimmed by 4 bases and the J gene end by 3 bases; junction bases not matched to a gene: 3.

This clone has a handful of counts. Germline and genes here are mouse. The read ends 4 residues shy of where the CDR3 ends; the end is completed using the germline J gene. V gene TRBV12-2 combines with J gene TRBJ2-7, with unresolved D. The CDR3 extends over 13 amino acids. The germline gives CDR1 SGHLS, CDR2 HYDKME. Trimming stripped 1 base from V and 2 bases from J, with 8 bases between. CDR3 region: CASSLDKTYEQYF. CDR3 DNA, as far as it was read: TGTGCCAGCTCTCTAGACAAAACCTAT.

For this clone: Mouse gene names apply. The CDR3 end lies 4 residues beyond the end of the read and is filled in from the germline J gene. J is TRBJ1-4 and V is TRBV13-3; TRBD1 matches at 11 bases. Unmatched junction bases numbered 3, after V lost 5 bases and J lost 0 bases. Germline V gives CDR1 NNHDY, CDR2 SYVADS. The CDR3 is 16 residues long. Incomplete CDR3 DNA: TGTGCCAGCAGCCTGGGACAGGGGGTTTCCAACGAA. It is translated as CASSLGQGVSNE. The entire CDR3 reads CASSLGQGVSNERLFF.

This clone was counted between two and nine times. Here the gene names and germline are mouse. The read halts 4 residues ahead of the CDR3 end, with the missing end drawn from the germline J gene. This chain connects TRBV13-3 to TRBJ1-2; the match to TRBD1 covers 7 bases. The CDR3 totals 12 residues. Per the germline V gene, CDR1 is NNHDY and CDR2 is SYVADS. CDR3 amino acids: CASSPTGFDYTF. Incomplete CDR3 DNA: TGTGCCAGCAGTCCGACAGGGTTC.

Only a few counts were recorded for this clone. Each gene name is a mouse one. The read halts 4 residues ahead of the CDR3 end, with the missing end drawn from the germline J gene. The chain carries TRBV19 and TRBJ1-2; 8 bases map to TRBD1. The J segment lost 3 bases and the V segment lost 2 bases, leaving 6 bases of the junction unmatched. CDR1 and CDR2 (germline): FNHDT, SITEND (reference sequence). CDR3 length: 15 amino acids. The DNA read from the CDR3 is TGTGCCAGCAGTATGGGCAGGGGGCACCACTCC. Amino acids: CASSMGRGHHS. The CDR3, in full, reads CASSMGRGHHSDYTF.

This clone was found a few times. Mouse names are used for the genes. The read gets to within 4 residues of the CDR3 end, and the germline J gene fills in the rest. The rearrangement links TRBV31 to TRBJ2-5; 11 nucleotides align to TRBD2. This CDR3 has 16 residues. Germline CDR1 is GKSSPN and CDR2 is SITVG. Incomplete CDR3 DNA: TGTGCCTGGAGTCCACTTTCCGGGACTGGGGGAGAC. Its translation is CAWSPLSGTGGD. The whole CDR3 region reads CAWSPLSGTGGDTQYF.

As concerns this clone: The protein TCRdb lists differs from the translation of the DNA at residue 13; the protein given here is translated from the DNA itself. Genes and germline come from the mouse. The CDR3 end lies 3 residues beyond the end of the read and is filled in from the germline J gene. The chain joins TRBV1 to TRBJ1-6, with 11 bases lining up with TRBD1. TRBJ1-6 is classed as an ORF, of uncertain function. Germline CDR1 reads NSQYPW; CDR2 reads LRSPGD (reference sequence). The CDR3 has 16 amino acids. With 6 bases clipped from V and 3 bases from J, the junction kept 4 bases outside the gene matches. CDR3 loop: CTCRGGTGGYNSPLYF. The CDR3 DNA, read in part, is TGCACCTGCAGGGGGGGGACAGGGGGCTATAATTCGCCC.

Regarding this clone: The genes and germline here are from mouse. The CDR3 goes on 4 residues after the read ends, and that part is filled in from the germline J gene. This sequence joins TRBV19 and TRBJ2-1, with 12 nucleotides matching TRBD2. This CDR3 spans 15 amino acids. V lost 5 bases to trimming and J lost 6 bases; unmatched junction nucleotides: 6. CDR1 and CDR2 from the germline V gene are FNHDT and SITEND (reference sequence). CDR3 amino acids: CASRPGTGGLAEQFF. The part of the CDR3 DNA that was read is TGTGCCAGCAGGCCCGGGACTGGGGGGCTTGCT.

This clone has just a few counts. The germline and genes are mouse ones. The read halts 4 residues ahead of the CDR3 end, with the missing end drawn from the germline J gene. The rearrangement joins TRBV17 to TRBJ2-7; D is ambiguous. The CDR3 extends over 13 amino acids. Trimming took 4 bases from V and 0 from J, leaving 7 bases between them. Germline V gene data show CDR1 as MNHDT and CDR2 as YYDKIL. CDR3 sequence reads: CASSNHISYEQYF. CDR3 DNA (partial): TGTGCTAGCAGTAATCACATCTCCTAT.

Of note for this clone: Mismatch with germline at one junction end may stem from a read error. The gene symbols are mouse symbols. The read stops 4 residues short of the end of the CDR3; the missing end is completed from the germline J gene. The rearrangement joins TRBV13-2 to TRBJ2-4; D unresolved. Germline V gene sequence: CDR1 NNHNN, CDR2 SYGAGS (reference sequence). The CDR3 is 14 amino acids. The CDR3 spells CVSGDTVSQNTLYF. CDR3 DNA (partial): TGTGTCAGCGGTGATACAGTTAGTCAAAAC.

For this clone: At residue 13, the TCRdb protein departs from the DNA translation, so the protein shown here was derived from the DNA itself. One base away lies a much larger clone, so this may be a sequencing read error. Each gene name is a mouse one. Read coverage stops 3 residues before the CDR3 terminus; the germline J gene supplies the remainder. V is TRBV13-1 and J is TRBJ1-6, with D perhaps matching TRBD1 (6 bases). TRBJ1-6 is designated an ORF whose function remains uncertain. The ends were cut back, 0 bases at V and 2 bases at J, with 9 bases in the middle. The CDR3 runs to 16 residues. Germline V lookup: CDR1 NSHNY, CDR2 SYGAGN. The covered CDR3 bases are TGTGCCAGCAGTGATGAGGGGGGGGCCTATAATTCGCCC. Translation gives CASSDEGGAYNSP. The full CDR3 sequence reads CASSDEGGAYNSPLYF.

This clone was seen more than once but under ten times. Genes and germline are mouse. The sequence runs out 4 residues before the end of the CDR3; the remainder is reconstructed from the germline J gene. Other nucleotide sequences in the sample specify the same CDR3. The chain combines TRBV19 with TRBJ1-1; TRBD1 matches at 10 bases. The germline gives CDR1 FNHDT, CDR2 SITEND (reference sequence). CDR3 size: 14 residues. V lost 5 bases, J lost 4 bases, and 5 bases stayed unmatched. The DNA read from the CDR3 is TGTGCCAGCAGCAGACAGGGGGCCGGCACA. It codes for CASSRQGAGT. The CDR3, in full, reads CASSRQGAGTEVFF.

Concerning this clone itself: Gene names are mouse gene names. The sequence runs out 4 residues before the end of the CDR3; the remainder is reconstructed from the germline J gene. This chain uses TRBV19 with TRBJ2-3; the match to TRBD2 covers 13 bases. The germline V gene encodes CDR1 FNHDT and CDR2 SITEND (reference sequence). The CDR3 runs to 15 residues. After removal of 4 bases from V and 3 bases from J, the junction contained 2 bases not matched to a gene. The sequenced CDR3 bases are TGTGCCAGCAGTCAGGACTGGGGGGGCGCAGAA. Translation gives CASSQDWGGAE. The CDR3 in full is CASSQDWGGAETLYF. The whole variable domain, filled in from reference TRBV19 and TRBJ2-3, reads GGIITQTPKFLIGQEGQKLTLKCQQNFNHDTMYWYRQDSGKGLRLIYYSITENDLQKGDLSEGYDASREKKSSFSLTVTSAQKNEMAVFLCASSQDWGGAETLYFGSGTRLTVL.

Turning to this clone: Mouse gene names and germline throughout. From the germline J gene comes the end of the CDR3, since the read stops 4 residues before it. The chain uses TRBV17 and TRBJ2-7; 11 bases agree with TRBD2. The V and J ends lost 6 bases and 0 bases, in that order; junction bases with no gene match: 4. The CDR3 sequence is 15 residues long. From germline, CDR1 is MNHDT and CDR2 YYDKIL. The CDR3 spells CASRRDWGSSYEQYF. The sequenced part of the CDR3 DNA is TGTGCTAGCAGACGGGACTGGGGGAGCTCCTAT.